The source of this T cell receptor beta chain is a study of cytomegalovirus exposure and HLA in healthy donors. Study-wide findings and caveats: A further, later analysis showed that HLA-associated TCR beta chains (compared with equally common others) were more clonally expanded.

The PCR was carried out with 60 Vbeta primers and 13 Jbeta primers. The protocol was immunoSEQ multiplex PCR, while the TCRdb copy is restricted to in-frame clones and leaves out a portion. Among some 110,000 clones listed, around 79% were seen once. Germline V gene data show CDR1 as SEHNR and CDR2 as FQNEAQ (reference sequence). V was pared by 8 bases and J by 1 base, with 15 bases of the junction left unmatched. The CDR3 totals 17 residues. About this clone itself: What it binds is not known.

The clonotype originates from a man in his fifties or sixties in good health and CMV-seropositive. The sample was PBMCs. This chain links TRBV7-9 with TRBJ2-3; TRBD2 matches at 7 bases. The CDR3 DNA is TGTGCCAGCGCCAGAGGCGGGAGCGGGATCCGCACAGATACGCAGTATTTT. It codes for CASARGGSGIRTDTQYF.